This is a list of T cell receptor beta chains from one sample in a study of cytomegalovirus exposure and HLA in healthy donors. Repertoires were generated with immunoSEQ multiplex PCR, while TCRdb's copy carries only in-frame clones and drops some. Counted here are some 200,000 clones, 65% to 85% occurring once; the ten biggest clones make up 0.71%. Sequencing was carried out using PBMCs. All receptors derive from a boy aged 2 to 10 in good health and CMV-seronegative. Each CDR3 is given with its conserved first and last residue. Fields, in order: D gene, V gene, J gene, clone size, CDR3 protein, CDR3 DNA. D genes are given only for firm matches. Part of the rows lack a size; the others show once, few, many or a class for expanded clones.

>TRBD1|TRBV10-1|TRBJ2-3|NA
CASSESGTATDTQYF
TGCGCCAGCAGTGAGTCAGGGACAGCCACAGATACGCAGTATTTT
>NA|TRBV19|TRBJ2-5|NA
CASSATLETQYF
TGTGCCAGTAGTGCGACTTTGGAGACCCAGTACTTC
>TRBD1|TRBV19|TRBJ1-5|NA
CASMKQGGNQPQHF
TGTGCCAGTATGAAACAGGGGGGAAATCAGCCCCAGCATTTT
>TRBD1|TRBV15|TRBJ1-3|NA
CATSLGQGKTGNTIYF
TGTGCCACCAGCTTGGGACAGGGTAAAACTGGAAACACCATATATTTT
>TRBD1|TRBV29-1|TRBJ1-1|few
CSGVTGGNTEAFF
TGCAGCGGGGTAACAGGGGGGAACACTGAAGCTTTCTTT
>TRBD2|TRBV6-6|TRBJ2-7|NA
CASRRTSGSYEQYF
TGTGCCAGCAGAAGGACTAGCGGGTCCTACGAGCAGTACTTC
>TRBD1|TRBV30|TRBJ1-5|NA
CAWSAHRGSNQPQHF
TGTGCCTGGAGTGCCCACAGGGGAAGCAATCAGCCCCAGCATTTT
>TRBD1|TRBV2|TRBJ2-3|NA
CASLDRGYTDTQYF
TGTGCCTCCCTCGACAGGGGATACACAGATACGCAGTATTTT
>TRBD1|TRBV19|TRBJ2-5|NA
CASSIDHSPGGETQYF
TGTGCCAGTAGTATAGATCATTCCCCAGGGGGAGAGACCCAGTACTTC
>NA|TRBV12-5|TRBJ2-3|NA
CASGPFAGGARTDTQYF
TGCGCTAGTGGTCCATTCGCGGGCGGCGCTCGCACAGATACGCAGTATTTT
>NA|TRBV5-1|TRBJ2-7|NA
CASSLVWTATSYLYEQYF
TGCGCCAGCAGCTTGGTGTGGACAGCGACCTCGTATCTCTACGAGCAGTACTTC
>TRBD2|TRBV9|TRBJ2-1|NA
CASSPPGGASYNEQFF
TGTGCCAGCAGCCCACCCGGGGGGGCCTCCTACAATGAGCAGTTCTTC
>TRBD1|TRBV4-2|TRBJ1-4|few
CASSQEWAIGGGEKLFF
TGTGCCAGCAGCCAAGAATGGGCTATAGGGGGCGGTGAAAAACTGTTTTTT
>NA|TRBV15|TRBJ1-1|once
CATSRDGRLRPEAFF
TGTGCCACCAGCAGAGATGGGAGGCTTCGCCCTGAAGCTTTCTTT
>NA|TRBV6-5|TRBJ1-2|once
CATTPPAGQGSGYTF
TGTGCCACCACCCCCCCTGCAGGGCAAGGCAGCGGCTACACCTTC